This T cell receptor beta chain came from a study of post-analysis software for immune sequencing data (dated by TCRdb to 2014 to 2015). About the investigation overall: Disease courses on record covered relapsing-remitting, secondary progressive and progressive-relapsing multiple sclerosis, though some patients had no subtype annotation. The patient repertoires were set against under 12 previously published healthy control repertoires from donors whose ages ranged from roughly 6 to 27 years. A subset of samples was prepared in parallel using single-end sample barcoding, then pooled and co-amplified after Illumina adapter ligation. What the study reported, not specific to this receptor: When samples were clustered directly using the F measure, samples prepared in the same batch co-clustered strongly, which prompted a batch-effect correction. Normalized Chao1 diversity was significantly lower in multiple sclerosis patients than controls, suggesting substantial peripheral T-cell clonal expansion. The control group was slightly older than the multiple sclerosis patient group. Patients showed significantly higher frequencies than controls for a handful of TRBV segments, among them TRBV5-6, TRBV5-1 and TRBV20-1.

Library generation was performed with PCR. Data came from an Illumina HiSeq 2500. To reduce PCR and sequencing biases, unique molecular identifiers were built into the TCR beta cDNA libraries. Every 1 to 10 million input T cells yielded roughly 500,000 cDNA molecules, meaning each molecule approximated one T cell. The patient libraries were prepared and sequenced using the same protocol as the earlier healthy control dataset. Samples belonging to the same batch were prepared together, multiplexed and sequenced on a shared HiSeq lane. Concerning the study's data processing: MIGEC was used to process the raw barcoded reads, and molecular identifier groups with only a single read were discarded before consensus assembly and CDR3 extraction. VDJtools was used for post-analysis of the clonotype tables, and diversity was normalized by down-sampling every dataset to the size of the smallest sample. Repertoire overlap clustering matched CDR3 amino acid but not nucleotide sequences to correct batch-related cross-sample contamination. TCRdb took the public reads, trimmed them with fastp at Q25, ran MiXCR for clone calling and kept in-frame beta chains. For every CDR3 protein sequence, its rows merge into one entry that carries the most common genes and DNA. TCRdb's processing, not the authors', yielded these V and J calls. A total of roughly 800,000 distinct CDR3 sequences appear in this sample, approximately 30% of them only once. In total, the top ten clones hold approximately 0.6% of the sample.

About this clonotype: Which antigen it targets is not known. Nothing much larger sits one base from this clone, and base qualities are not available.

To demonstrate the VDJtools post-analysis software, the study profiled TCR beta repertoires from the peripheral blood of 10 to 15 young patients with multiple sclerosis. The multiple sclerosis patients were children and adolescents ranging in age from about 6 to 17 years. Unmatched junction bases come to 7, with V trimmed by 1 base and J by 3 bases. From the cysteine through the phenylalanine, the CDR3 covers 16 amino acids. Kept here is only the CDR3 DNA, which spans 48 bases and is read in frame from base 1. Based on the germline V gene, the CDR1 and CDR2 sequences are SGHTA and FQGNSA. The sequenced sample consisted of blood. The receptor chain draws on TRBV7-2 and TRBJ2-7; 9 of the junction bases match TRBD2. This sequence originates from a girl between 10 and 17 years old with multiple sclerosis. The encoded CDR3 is CASSLDRTSGFYEQYF. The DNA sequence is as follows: TGTGCCAGCAGCTTAGACCGAACTAGCGGGTTCTACGAGCAGTACTTC.